These 13 T cell receptor beta chains were all obtained from the same sample, sequenced in a study of shared clonotypes between healthy human individuals. TCRdb's copy holds only in-frame clones and misses some; the assay was immunoSEQ multiplex PCR. The sample carries some 2 million clones, approximately 94% recorded once. CD45RO negativity and positive selection for CCR7 defined naive CD8 cells, a population that excluded terminally differentiated effector memory CD45RA+ cells. The sample consisted of naive CD8+ T cells sorted from blood. Receptors were obtained from a man younger than 35 in good health.

The V call is TRBV28, the J call TRBJ2-1, with D possibly being TRBD1 (5 bases). Per the germline V gene, CDR1 is MDHEN and CDR2 is SYDVKM. Trimming cost V 1 base and J 7 bases, with 8 bases left between them. This CDR3 has 13 residues. CDR3 sequence reads: CASSLYQGNEQFF. As DNA, the CDR3 is TGTGCCAGCAGTTTATATCAGGGAAATGAGCAGTTCTTC.

V and J are TRBV25-1 and TRBJ2-1; 10 bases line up with TRBD1. With V trimmed by 7 bases and J by 6 bases, 6 bases remained unmatched. From germline, CDR1 is MGHDK and CDR2 SYGVNS. CDR3 size: 14 residues. The CDR3 here is CASKETGGFNEQFF. The CDR3 coding sequence is TGTGCCAGCAAAGAGACAGGGGGCTTCAATGAGCAGTTCTTC.

J is TRBJ2-7 and V is TRBV7-9; D is possibly TRBD1 (6 bases). V was pared by 5 bases and J by 4 bases, with 27 bases between. Germline assignment: CDR1 SEHNR and CDR2 FQNEAQ (reference sequence). This CDR3 is 18 amino acids long. The CDR3 DNA reads as TGTGCCAGCAGCCCTACCAACGCAGGCCCGGGACACGTTTACGAGCAGTACTTC. Residues: CASSPTNAGPGHVYEQYF.

The rearrangement joins TRBV19 to TRBJ2-2; D unresolved. The germline V and J ends were trimmed by 3 bases and 3 bases, with 11 bases remaining between them. The CDR3 loop spans 15 amino acids. Looked up from germline, CDR1 is LNHDA and CDR2 is SQIVND (reference sequence). The CDR3 is CASSIYSSHTGELFF. CDR3 DNA sequence: TGTGCCAGTAGTATTTACTCCTCCCACACCGGGGAGCTGTTTTTT.

The chain employs TRBV4-3 and TRBJ1-2; D is perhaps TRBD1 (5 bases). Trimming took 1 base from V and 7 from J, leaving 16 bases between them. Germline V gives CDR1 LGHNA, CDR2 YSLEER. The CDR3 length is 15 residues. CDR3 sequence: CASSQVWDGESGYTF. For the CDR3, the DNA is TGCGCCAGCAGCCAAGTGTGGGACGGAGAATCTGGCTACACCTTC.

This clone was observed once. V and J are TRBV7-9 and TRBJ1-3; D gene ambiguous. V was trimmed by 5 bases and J by 8 bases, leaving 16 bases between them. The V gene's germline CDR1 is SEHNR and CDR2 FQNEAQ (reference sequence). CDR3 size: 14 residues. The CDR3 DNA reads as TGTGCCAGCAGCCTCCCGGAGGCGCGGGACACCATATATTTT. This sequence encodes CASSLPEARDTIYF.

The chain employs TRBV10-2 and TRBJ2-4; no reliable D call. V shed 6 bases and J shed 11 bases, with 17 bases lying between them. In germline, CDR1 is WSHSY, CDR2 SAAADI. This CDR3 is built from 13 residues. For the CDR3, the DNA is TGCGCCAGCAGCGCTGGGTCTATGGCGGTTCAGTACTTC. Translation: CASSAGSMAVQYF.

The chain couples TRBV27 to TRBJ2-3; 12 bases map to TRBD2. The V segment lost 4 bases and the J segment 14 bases; nucleotides outside the gene matches: 10. This CDR3 has 14 amino acids. In germline, CDR1 is MNHEY, CDR2 SMNVEV (reference sequence). The CDR3 coding sequence is TGTGCCAGCAGTTCGGCCGAGACTAGCGGGGGACGGTATTTT. Translating gives CASSSAETSGGRYF.

The chain uses TRBV7-6 and TRBJ2-7, with D possibly being TRBD1 or TRBD2 (5 bases each). CDR1 and CDR2 (germline): SGHVS, FNYEAQ. V dropped 1 base and J dropped 3 bases, with 10 bases sitting between them. The length of the CDR3 is 14 residues. CDR3 protein: CASSLGRDGYEQYF. In DNA, the CDR3 is TGTGCCAGCAGCTTAGGACGGGACGGCTACGAGCAGTACTTC.

The chain couples TRBV28 to TRBJ2-7, with D perhaps assigned TRBD1 or TRBD2 (5 bases each). The germline CDR1 and CDR2 sequences are MDHEN and SYDVKM. With 7 bases removed from V and 5 bases from J, the gap between germline ends came to 24 bases. This CDR3 spans 16 amino acids. The CDR3 reads CASTGFFGTPGDEQYF. In DNA form, the CDR3 reads TGTGCCAGCACTGGCTTTTTCGGGACCCCGGGCGACGAGCAGTACTTC.

The chain has TRBV5-6 and TRBJ2-7, with D possibly TRBD2 on 7 matching bases. Germline CDR1 reads SGHDT; CDR2 reads YYEEEE. This CDR3 contains 13 residues. V dropped 0 bases and J dropped 6 bases, with 10 bases sitting between them. As DNA, the CDR3 is TGTGCCAGCAGCTTGGTCGCGGGGGCCGAGCAGTACTTC. Amino acids: CASSLVAGAEQYF.

CDR3 residues: CASRMSSGSFEFF. DNA for the CDR3: TGTGCCAGCAGGATGTCTAGCGGGAGTTTTGAGTTCTTC. The V and J genes are TRBV27 and TRBJ2-1; 10 bases map to TRBD2. Germline values: CDR1 MNHEY, CDR2 SMNVEV (reference sequence). CDR3 length: 13 residues. With V trimmed by 6 bases and J by 14 bases, 10 bases remained unmatched.

The chain couples TRBV11-1 to TRBJ2-5, with D possibly being TRBD1 or TRBD2 (6 bases each). Trimming took 5 bases from V and 5 from J, leaving 18 bases between them. The germline V gene has CDR1 SGHAT and CDR2 FQDESV (reference sequence). This CDR3 is 15 amino acids long. The CDR3: CASSQWGALRETQYF. CDR3 nucleotides: TGTGCCAGCAGCCAGTGGGGGGCCCTCCGGGAGACCCAGTACTTC.